This TCR beta chain was observed in a study of OX40 agonist ivuxolimab in advanced cancers. In the study overall: Ivuxolimab, which targeted the costimulatory receptor OX40 (CD134), was an agonistic, fully human IgG2 monoclonal antibody. Intravenous ivuxolimab was administered to patients every 2 weeks at six dose levels: 0.01, 0.1, 0.3, 1.5, 3 and 10 mg/kg. Of the approximately 50 dose-escalation patients, hepatocellular carcinoma was present in around 20, melanoma in approximately 15, renal cell carcinoma in 9 and head and neck cancer in 9. In the dose-escalation cohort, 75% to 85% of patients were male, and the mean age was 60 years with a range of roughly 20 to 79. Prior anti-PD-1, anti-PD-L1 or anti-CTLA-4 therapy was permitted, and about two fifths of dose-escalation patients had received checkpoint inhibitors. Partial responses occurred in three dose-escalation patients, of whom one had hepatocellular carcinoma and two had cutaneous melanoma. Peripheral TCRbeta sequencing was intended to test whether TCR sequence diversity was altered and clonal T-cell expansion was caused by ivuxolimab. The monotherapy dose-escalation portion (N ≈ 55 patients) of the phase I ivuxolimab trial is reported in the paper. Results the study describes overall, beyond this receptor: In partial responders in the 0.1-3.0 mg/kg groups, normalized peripheral clonal expansion was found to be among the lowest, especially among CD8+ T cells. Clonal expansion of both CD4+ and CD8+ blood T cells was observed from baseline to week 6 at doses 0.1 to 3.0 mg/kg. After ivuxolimab, more expanded clones were found on average in CD8+ T cells than in CD4+ T cells. Antigen specificity was not determined for the clonally expanded peripheral T cells. Low levels of normalized T-cell clonal expansion were also seen in some patients who did not respond.

Genomic DNA was isolated from the sorted cells so that the TCRbeta CDR3 region could be sequenced. The immunoSEQ Assay was used to sequence the TCRbeta CDR3 regions. TCRdb took over this immuneACCESS table, retaining in-frame rearrangements with V and J assigned. Such tables are incomplete; in checked studies, under half of the missing clones stem from an unresolved V gene, and the remainder is unexplained. Recorded for this sample are about 69,000 clones; around 90% of them occurred a single time. The top ten clones comprise about 2.7% of the sample. The trial excluded patients who had a history of autoimmune disease or who were on systemic immunosuppression. Peripheral blood for TCR sequencing was collected from all dose cohorts at baseline, on cycle 4 day 1, and on cycle 7 day 1. Samples were obtained from an open-label, multicenter, first-in-human phase I dose-escalation trial of ivuxolimab. Adults with locally advanced or metastatic melanoma, renal cell, hepatocellular, or head and neck squamous cell carcinoma were enrolled in the trial. Before TCR sequencing, CD4+ and CD8+ T cells were separately sorted from peripheral blood.

The CDR3, cysteine through phenylalanine, is 14 amino acids long. Only the CDR3 region is kept as DNA, spanning 42 bases read in frame from base 1. In the germline V gene, CDR1 corresponds to MDHEN and CDR2 to SYDVKM. Relative to germline, V is 10 bases shorter and J is 4 bases shorter, with 17 bases between their ends. This clone has just a few counts. The antigen it binds to is not known. No qualities accompany the bases; no much larger clone lies one base away. The sequence links TRBV28 to TRBJ2-1, and possibly TRBD2, on 5 matching bases. The origin of this receptor is an adult with an advanced solid tumor such as melanoma, head and neck, liver or kidney cancer. The starting material was CD4+ or CD8+ T cells sorted from blood, obtained in a trial of the OX40 agonist ivuxolimab. CDR3 region: CATILRGTYNEQFF. The nucleotide sequence is TGTGCCACCATCCTTCGGGGAACTTACAATGAGCAGTTCTTC.